What follows describes a single T cell receptor (beta chain). This clone was counted between two and nine times. Its antigen target is currently unknown. The sample holds no much larger clone one base away, and base qualities are not on file. This sample was taken from a study of OX40 agonist ivuxolimab in advanced cancers. The study in broad terms: Ivuxolimab was an agonistic, fully human IgG2 monoclonal antibody directed against OX40 (CD134), a costimulatory receptor. Intravenous ivuxolimab was administered to patients every 2 weeks at six dose levels: 0.01, 0.1, 0.3, 1.5, 3 and 10 mg/kg. Of the 50 to 55 dose-escalation patients, hepatocellular carcinoma was present in around 20, melanoma in approximately 15, renal cell carcinoma in 9 and head and neck cancer in 9. A male proportion of around 83% and a mean age of roughly 58 years, ranging from roughly 23 to 85, were recorded for the dose-escalation cohort. Prior anti-PD-1, anti-PD-L1 or anti-CTLA-4 therapy was permitted, and checkpoint inhibitors had been received by roughly two fifths of dose-escalation patients. Three dose-escalation patients achieved partial responses, one with hepatocellular carcinoma and two with cutaneous melanoma. Peripheral TCRbeta sequencing aimed to test whether ivuxolimab altered TCR sequence diversity and caused clonal T-cell expansion. The paper reports the monotherapy dose-escalation portion (N of about 54 patients) of the phase I ivuxolimab trial.

For sequencing of the TCRbeta CDR3 region, genomic DNA was extracted from the sorted cells. The immunoSEQ Assay was used for sequencing of TCRbeta CDR3 regions. TCRdb limited this immuneACCESS table to in-frame rearrangements with V and J called. A share of clones is missing; checked studies link under half to unresolved V genes, and the rest is unexplained. For this sample the table gives more than 20,000 clones, of which 86% were detected only once. The ten most abundant clones make up 25% to 35% of the sample. Patients with a history of autoimmune disease or receiving systemic immunosuppression were excluded from the trial. Peripheral blood for TCR sequencing was drawn from every dose cohort at baseline, at cycle 4 day 1 and at cycle 7 day 1. Samples came from an open-label, multicenter, first-in-human phase I dose-escalation trial of ivuxolimab. Adults with locally advanced or metastatic head and neck squamous cell, hepatocellular, melanoma or renal cell carcinoma were enrolled in the trial. CD4+ and CD8+ T cells were sorted separately from peripheral blood before TCR sequencing.

Spanning cysteine to phenylalanine, the CDR3 consists of 14 amino acids. Only CDR3 DNA is held: 42 bases, read in frame from base 1. CDR1 and CDR2 are read off the germline V gene as SGDLS and YYNGEE. A distance of 13 bases separates the germline ends of V and J, which lose 1 base and 5 bases respectively. General conclusions and limits of the study: In the 0.1-3.0 mg/kg groups, partial responders had among the lowest normalized peripheral clonal expansion, particularly in CD8+ T cells. At doses of 0.1 to 3.0 mg/kg, clonal expansion of both CD4+ and CD8+ blood T cells was observed from baseline to week 6. Low levels of normalized T-cell clonal expansion were also seen in some patients who did not respond. The antigen specificity of the peripheral T cells that underwent clonal expansion was not determined. After ivuxolimab, more expanded clones were found on average in CD8+ T cells than in CD4+ T cells.

The sequencing here drew on CD4+ or CD8+ T cells sorted from blood, taken in a trial of the OX40 agonist ivuxolimab. This clonotype was sampled from an adult with an advanced solid tumor such as melanoma, head and neck, liver or kidney cancer. The V gene is TRBV9 and the J gene is TRBJ2-7; possibly the D gene is TRBD1, per 5 matching bases. The DNA sequence is as follows: TGTGCCAGCAGCGTATTCGACAGTTCACACGAGCAGTACTTC. It translates as CASSVFDSSHEQYF.